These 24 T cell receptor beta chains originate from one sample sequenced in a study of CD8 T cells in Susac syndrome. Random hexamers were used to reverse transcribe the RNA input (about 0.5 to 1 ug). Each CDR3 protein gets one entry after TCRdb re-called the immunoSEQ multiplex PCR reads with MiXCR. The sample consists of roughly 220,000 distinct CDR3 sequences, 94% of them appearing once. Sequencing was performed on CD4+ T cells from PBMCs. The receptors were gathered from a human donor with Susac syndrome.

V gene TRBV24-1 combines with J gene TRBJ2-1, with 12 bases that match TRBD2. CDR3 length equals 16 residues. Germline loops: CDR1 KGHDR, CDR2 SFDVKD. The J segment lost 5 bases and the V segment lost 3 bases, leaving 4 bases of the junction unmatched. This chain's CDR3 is CATSDPSGGADNEQFF. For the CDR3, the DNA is TGTGCCACCAGTGATCCTAGCGGGGGGGCCGACAATGAGCAGTTCTTC.

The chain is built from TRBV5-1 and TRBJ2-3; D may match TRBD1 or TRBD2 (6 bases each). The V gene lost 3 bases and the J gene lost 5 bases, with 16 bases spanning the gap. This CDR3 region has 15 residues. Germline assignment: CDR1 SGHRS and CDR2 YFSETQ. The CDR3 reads CASSSQWGAGDTQYF. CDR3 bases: TGCGCCAGCAGCTCCCAGTGGGGGGCGGGAGATACGCAGTATTTT.

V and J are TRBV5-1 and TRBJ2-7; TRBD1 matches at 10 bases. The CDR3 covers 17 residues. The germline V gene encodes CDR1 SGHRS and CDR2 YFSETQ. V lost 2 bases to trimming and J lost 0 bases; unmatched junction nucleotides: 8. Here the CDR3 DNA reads TGCGCCAGCAGCTTACAGGACAGGGGGACTTACTCCTACGAGCAGTACTTC. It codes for CASSLQDRGTYSYEQYF.

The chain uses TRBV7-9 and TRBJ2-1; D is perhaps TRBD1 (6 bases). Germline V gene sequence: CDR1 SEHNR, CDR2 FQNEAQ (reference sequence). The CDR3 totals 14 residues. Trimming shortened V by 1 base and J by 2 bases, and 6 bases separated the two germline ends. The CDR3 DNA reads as TGTGCCAGCAGCTTAGGGACAGCCTACAATGAGCAGTTCTTC. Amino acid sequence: CASSLGTAYNEQFF.

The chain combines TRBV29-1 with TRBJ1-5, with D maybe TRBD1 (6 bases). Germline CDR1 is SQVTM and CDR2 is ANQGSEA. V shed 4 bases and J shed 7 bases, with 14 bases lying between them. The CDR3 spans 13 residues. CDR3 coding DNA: TGCAGCGTTGCGGAGGGGGTGGAACAGCCCCAGCATTTT. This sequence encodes CSVAEGVEQPQHF.

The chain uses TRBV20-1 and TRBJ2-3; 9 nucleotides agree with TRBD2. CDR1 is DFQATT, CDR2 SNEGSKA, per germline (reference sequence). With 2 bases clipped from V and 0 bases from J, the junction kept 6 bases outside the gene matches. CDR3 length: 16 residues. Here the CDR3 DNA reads TGCAGTGCTAGAAGGCGGGGGGGCCTAAGCACAGATACGCAGTATTTT. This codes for CSARRRGGLSTDTQYF.

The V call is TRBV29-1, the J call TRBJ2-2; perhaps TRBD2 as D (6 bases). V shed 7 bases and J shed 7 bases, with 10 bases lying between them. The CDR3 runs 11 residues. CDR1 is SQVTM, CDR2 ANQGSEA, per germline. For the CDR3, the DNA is TGCAGCGCCCGGGAGATCGGGGAGCTGTTTTTT. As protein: CSAREIGELFF.

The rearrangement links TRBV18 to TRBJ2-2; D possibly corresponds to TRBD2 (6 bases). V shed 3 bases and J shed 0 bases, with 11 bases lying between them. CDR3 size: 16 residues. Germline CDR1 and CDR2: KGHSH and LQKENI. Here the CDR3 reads CASSPRREPNTGELFF. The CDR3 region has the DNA TGTGCCAGCTCACCCAGGCGGGAACCGAACACCGGGGAGCTGTTTTTT.

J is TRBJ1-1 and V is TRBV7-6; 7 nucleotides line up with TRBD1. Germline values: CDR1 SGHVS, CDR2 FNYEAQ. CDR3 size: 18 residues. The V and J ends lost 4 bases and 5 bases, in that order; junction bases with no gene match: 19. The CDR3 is CASSSNKGAWGKETEAFF. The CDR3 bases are TGTGCCAGCAGCTCCAACAAGGGGGCATGGGGGAAAGAGACTGAAGCTTTCTTT.

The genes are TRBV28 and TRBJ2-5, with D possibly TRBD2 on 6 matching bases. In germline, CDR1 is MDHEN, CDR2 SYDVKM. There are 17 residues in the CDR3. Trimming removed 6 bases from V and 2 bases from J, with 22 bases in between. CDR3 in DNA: TGTGCCAGCAGCCTGGGAGGTGCGACGGACACTCAAGAGACCCAGTACTTC. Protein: CASSLGGATDTQETQYF.

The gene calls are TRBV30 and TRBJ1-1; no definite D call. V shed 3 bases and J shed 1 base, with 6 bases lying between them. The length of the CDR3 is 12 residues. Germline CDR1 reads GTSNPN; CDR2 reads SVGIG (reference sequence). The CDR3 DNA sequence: TGTGCCTGGAGCCCAAGGAACACTGAAGCTTTCTTT. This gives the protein CAWSPRNTEAFF.

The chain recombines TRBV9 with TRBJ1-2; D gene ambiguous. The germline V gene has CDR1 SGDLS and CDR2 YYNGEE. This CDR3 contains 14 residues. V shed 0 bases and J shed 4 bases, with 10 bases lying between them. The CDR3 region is CASSVGSGRYGYTF. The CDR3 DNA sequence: TGTGCCAGCAGCGTAGGGTCTGGGCGCTATGGCTACACCTTC.

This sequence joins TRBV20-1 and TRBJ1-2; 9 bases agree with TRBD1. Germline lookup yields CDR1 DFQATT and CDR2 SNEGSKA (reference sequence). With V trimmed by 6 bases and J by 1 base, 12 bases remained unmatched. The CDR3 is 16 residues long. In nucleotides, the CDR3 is TGCAGTGCCCCTTTGGAAGGGACAGGGTATAACTATGGCTACACCTTC. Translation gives CSAPLEGTGYNYGYTF.

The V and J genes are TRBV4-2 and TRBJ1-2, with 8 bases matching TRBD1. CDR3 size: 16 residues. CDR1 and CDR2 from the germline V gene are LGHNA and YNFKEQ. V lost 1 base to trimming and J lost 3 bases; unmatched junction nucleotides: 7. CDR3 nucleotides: TGTGCCAGCAGCCAAGTACAGGGGGATAGCGACTATGGCTACACCTTC. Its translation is CASSQVQGDSDYGYTF.

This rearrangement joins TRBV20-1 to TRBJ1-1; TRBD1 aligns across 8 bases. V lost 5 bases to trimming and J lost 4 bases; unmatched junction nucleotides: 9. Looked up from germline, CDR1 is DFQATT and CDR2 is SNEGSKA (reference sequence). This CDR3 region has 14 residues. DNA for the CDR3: TGCAGTGCTGTTTCTCCGGACAGGGCCACTGAAGCTTTCTTT. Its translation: CSAVSPDRATEAFF.

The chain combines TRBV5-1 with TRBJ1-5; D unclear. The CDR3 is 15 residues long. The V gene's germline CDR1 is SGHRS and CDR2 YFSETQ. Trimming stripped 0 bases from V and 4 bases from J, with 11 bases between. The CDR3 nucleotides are TGCGCCAGCAGCTTGGATTCCACAGATAATCAGCCCCAGCATTTT. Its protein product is CASSLDSTDNQPQHF.

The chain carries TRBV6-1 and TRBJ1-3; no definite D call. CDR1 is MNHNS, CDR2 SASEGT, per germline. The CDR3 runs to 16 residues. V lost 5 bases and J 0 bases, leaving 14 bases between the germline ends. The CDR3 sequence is CASSTGDLLSGNTIYF. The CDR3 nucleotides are TGTGCCAGCAGTACCGGCGATCTTCTCTCTGGAAACACCATATATTTT.

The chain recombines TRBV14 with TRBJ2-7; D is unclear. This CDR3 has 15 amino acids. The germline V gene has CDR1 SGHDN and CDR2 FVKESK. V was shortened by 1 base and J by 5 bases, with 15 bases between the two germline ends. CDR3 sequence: CASSQVGGYPDEQYF. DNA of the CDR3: TGTGCCAGCAGCCAAGTAGGTGGGTATCCGGACGAGCAGTACTTC.

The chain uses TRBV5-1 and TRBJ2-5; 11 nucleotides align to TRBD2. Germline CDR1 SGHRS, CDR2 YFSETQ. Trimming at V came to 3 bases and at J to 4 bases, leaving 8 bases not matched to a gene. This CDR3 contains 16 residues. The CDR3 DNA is TGCGCCAGCAGCTCCGACGTTCTAGCGGGGGGAGAGACCCAGTACTTC. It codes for CASSSDVLAGGETQYF.

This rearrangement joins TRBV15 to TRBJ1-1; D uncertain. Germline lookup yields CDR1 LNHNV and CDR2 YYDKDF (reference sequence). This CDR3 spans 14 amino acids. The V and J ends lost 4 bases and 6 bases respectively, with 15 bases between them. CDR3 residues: CATSIYLEPAEAFF. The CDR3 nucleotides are TGTGCCACCAGCATTTATCTAGAGCCTGCTGAAGCTTTCTTT.

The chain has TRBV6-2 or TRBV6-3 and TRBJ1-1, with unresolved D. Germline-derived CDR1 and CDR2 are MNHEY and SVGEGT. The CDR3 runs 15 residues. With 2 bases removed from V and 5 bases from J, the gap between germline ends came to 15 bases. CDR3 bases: TGTGCCAGCAGTTACCCCATCGCGATGGCGACTGAAGCTTTCTTT. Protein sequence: CASSYPIAMATEAFF.

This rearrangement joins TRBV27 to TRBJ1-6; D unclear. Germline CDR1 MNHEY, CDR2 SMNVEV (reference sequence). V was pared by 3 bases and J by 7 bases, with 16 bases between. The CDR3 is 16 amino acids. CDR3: CASSFSQGSTNSPLHF. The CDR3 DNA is TGTGCCAGCAGTTTCTCGCAAGGATCGACGAATTCACCCCTCCACTTT.

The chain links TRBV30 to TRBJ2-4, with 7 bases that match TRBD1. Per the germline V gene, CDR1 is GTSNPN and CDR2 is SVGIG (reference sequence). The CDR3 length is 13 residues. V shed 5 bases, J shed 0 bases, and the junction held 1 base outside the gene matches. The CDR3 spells CAWDRVAKNIQYF. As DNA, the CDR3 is TGTGCCTGGGACAGGGTAGCCAAAAACATTCAGTACTTC.

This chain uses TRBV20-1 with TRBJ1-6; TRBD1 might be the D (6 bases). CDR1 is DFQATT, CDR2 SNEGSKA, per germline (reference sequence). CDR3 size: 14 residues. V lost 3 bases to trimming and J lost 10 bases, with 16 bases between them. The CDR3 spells CSASRRQGRSPLHF. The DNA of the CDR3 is TGCAGTGCTAGTCGCAGGCAGGGGCGATCACCCCTCCACTTT.